One sample yielded the 27 T cell receptor beta chains listed below, sequenced in a study of blood T cell repertoires in COVID-19. Generated by immunoSEQ multiplex PCR, the TCRdb table keeps only in-frame clones and is missing some. The sample yields about 170,000 clones, about four fifths seen once. The material sequenced was peripheral blood. The source is a woman of 80 years or more with acute or convalescent COVID-19.

This clone was seen more than once but under ten times. The V call is TRBV6-1, the J call TRBJ2-6; D perhaps matches TRBD2 (7 bases). CDR1 is MNHNS, CDR2 SASEGT, per germline. The CDR3 covers 16 residues. The V and J ends lost 4 bases and 4 bases respectively, with 14 bases between them. The CDR3 coding sequence is TGTGCCAGCAGTGCCCCCGGGGGGACAGGGGCCAACGTCCTGACTTTC. It specifies CASSAPGGTGANVLTF.

This chain connects TRBV7-2 to TRBJ1-2; D uncertain. The CDR3 contains 14 residues. Germline V gene sequence: CDR1 SGHTA, CDR2 FQGNSA. Trimming took 1 base from V and 7 from J, leaving 13 bases between them. This CDR3 is CASSLGVPPTGYTF. The CDR3 DNA sequence: TGTGCCAGCAGCTTAGGAGTTCCCCCCACTGGCTACACCTTC.

The rearrangement uses TRBV9 and TRBJ2-3, with TRBD1 identical over 9 bases. CDR3 length: 15 residues. CDR1 is SGDLS and CDR2 is YYNGEE in the germline V gene. J gave up 3 bases and V 3 bases, and 5 bases lay outside the gene matches. The DNA of the CDR3 is TGTGCCAGCAGCGCCCGGGACAGGGCTACAGATACGCAGTATTTT. Translating gives CASSARDRATDTQYF.

The chain has TRBV28 and TRBJ1-2, with D tentatively TRBD1 (5 bases). The V end was cut by 5 bases, the J end by 0 bases, with 13 bases between. The germline CDR1 and CDR2 sequences are MDHEN and SYDVKM. This CDR3 region has 15 residues. CDR3 in DNA: TGTGCCAGCAGTCCACTACAGGCCACTAACTATGGCTACACCTTC. Protein: CASSPLQATNYGYTF.

This clone was observed a single time. The V and J genes are TRBV5-1 and TRBJ1-2; 7 nucleotides match TRBD1. The CDR3 totals 15 residues. V gave up 0 bases and J gave up 2 bases; unmatched junction bases: 4. Germline assignment: CDR1 SGHRS and CDR2 YFSETQ. The CDR3 bases are TGCGCCAGCAGCTTGGAGACAGGGCAGAACTATGGCTACACCTTC. This gives the protein CASSLETGQNYGYTF.

This chain joins TRBV12-3 or TRBV12-4 and TRBJ1-2; no clear D. This CDR3 contains 12 residues. Between the trimmed V and J ends, which lost 7 bases and 7 bases, there was a span of 13 bases. The chain's CDR3 is CASTRRASGYTF. For the CDR3, the DNA is TGTGCCAGCACCCGAAGAGCGAGTGGCTACACCTTC.

The J gene is TRBJ1-2, the V gene TRBV19; 11 bases are a match to TRBD1. The junction had 8 bases not matched to a gene; V was cut back by 5 bases and J by 6 bases. This CDR3 spans 15 amino acids. Germline loops: CDR1 LNHDA, CDR2 SQIVND (reference sequence). CDR3 coding DNA: TGTGCCAGTAGTCCCCGGACAGGGGGCTTCAATGGCTACACCTTC. It is translated as CASSPRTGGFNGYTF. The complete variable domain, with remaining parts taken from reference TRBV19 and TRBJ1-2, reads DGGITQSPKYLFRKEGQNVTLSCEQNLNHDAMYWYRQDPGQGLRLIYYSQIVNDFQKGDIAEGYSVSREKKESFPLTVTSAQKNPTAFYLCASSPRTGGFNGYTFGSGTRLTVV.

Comment on this clone: The same CDR3 is also encoded by other DNA sequences in this sample. The chain carries TRBV19 and TRBJ2-3, with 15 positions matching TRBD2. V was clipped by 3 bases and J by 2 bases; unmatched bases: 3. Germline CDR1 and CDR2: LNHDA and SQIVND (reference sequence). This CDR3 spans 17 amino acids. The CDR3 here is CASSIGLAGGNTDTQYF. In DNA form, the CDR3 reads TGTGCCAGTAGTATCGGACTAGCGGGGGGGAACACAGATACGCAGTATTTT.

The chain is built from TRBV6-5 and TRBJ1-3; no reliable D call. This CDR3 spans 11 amino acids. Germline V gene data show CDR1 as MNHEY and CDR2 as SVGAGI. The ends were cut back, 6 bases at V and 6 bases at J, with 6 bases in the middle. CDR3 region: CASRDLNTIYF. In DNA, the CDR3 is TGTGCCAGCAGGGACTTAAACACCATATATTTT.

This clone was observed a handful of times. This rearrangement joins TRBV28 to TRBJ2-1; 12 bases align to TRBD2. CDR1 and CDR2 from the germline V gene are MDHEN and SYDVKM. The V gene end was trimmed by 7 bases and the J gene end by 5 bases; junction bases not matched to a gene: 3. The CDR3 contains 14 residues. The CDR3 region has the DNA TGTGCCAGCACTAGCGGGGGGGGAAACAATGAGCAGTTCTTC. It is translated as CASTSGGGNNEQFF.

Only a few counts were recorded for this clone. Other nucleotide sequences from this sample produce the same CDR3. This sequence joins TRBV7-2 and TRBJ1-5; 8 bases match TRBD1. Germline values: CDR1 SGHTA, CDR2 FQGNSA. The CDR3 loop spans 15 amino acids. The V and J ends lost 1 base and 6 bases, in that order; junction bases with no gene match: 5. CDR3: CASSLGTGGSQPQHF. The DNA for the CDR3 is TGTGCCAGCAGCTTAGGTACAGGGGGATCTCAGCCCCAGCATTTT.

The chain joins TRBV6-2 or TRBV6-3 to TRBJ2-5; tentatively, D is TRBD1 (5 bases). In germline, CDR1 is MNHEY, CDR2 SVGEGT. V was shortened by 2 bases and J by 0 bases, with 7 bases between the two germline ends. The CDR3 is made up of 14 amino acids. The CDR3 DNA reads as TGTGCCAGCAGTTACGGACACTACCAAGAGACCCAGTACTTC. Amino acids: CASSYGHYQETQYF.

J is TRBJ1-6 and V is TRBV5-1, with TRBD1 identical over 7 bases. The length of the CDR3 is 15 residues. Trimming removed 4 bases from V and 3 bases from J; junction bases left unmatched: 4. From germline, CDR1 is SGHRS and CDR2 YFSETQ. CDR3 loop: CASSITGVYNSPLHF. The CDR3 DNA reads as TGCGCCAGCAGCATAACAGGGGTCTATAATTCACCCCTCCACTTT. Full variable domain (rest looked up from reference TRBV5-1 and TRBJ1-6): KAGVTQTPRYLIKTRGQQVTLSCSPISGHRSVSWYQQTPGQGLQFLFEYFSETQRNKGNFPGRFSGRQFSNSRSEMNVSTLELGDSALYLCASSITGVYNSPLHFGNGTRLTVT.

The gene calls are TRBV7-8 and TRBJ2-7, with TRBD2 matching over 13 bases. This CDR3 is built from 16 residues. The V segment lost 5 bases and the J segment 6 bases; nucleotides outside the gene matches: 10. Germline assignment: CDR1 SGHVS and CDR2 FQNEAQ. The CDR3 sequence: CASSPQGLAGKGEQYF. CDR3 DNA: TGTGCCAGCAGCCCCCAGGGACTAGCGGGAAAGGGCGAGCAGTACTTC.

The rearrangement links TRBV19 to TRBJ1-4; D uncertain. Germline CDR1 reads LNHDA; CDR2 reads SQIVND (reference sequence). V was clipped by 1 base and J by 1 base, with 13 bases between them. The CDR3 spans 17 residues. The DNA for the CDR3 is TGTGCCAGTAGTATAGTCCGGGATCCTCAAACTAATGAAAAACTGTTTTTT. It codes for CASSIVRDPQTNEKLFF.

This chain links TRBV7-8 with TRBJ2-3; TRBD2 matches 9 bases. The J segment lost 2 bases and the V segment lost 3 bases, leaving 6 bases of the junction unmatched. The germline gives CDR1 SGHVS, CDR2 FQNEAQ. This CDR3 comprises 16 residues. The CDR3 DNA reads TGTGCCAGCAGCTTTTCGACTAGCGGCGTCACAGATACGCAGTATTTT. It translates to CASSFSTSGVTDTQYF.

The chain links TRBV11-2 to TRBJ2-1, with D perhaps TRBD2 (7 bases). With 5 bases removed from V and 2 bases from J, the gap between germline ends came to 13 bases. The CDR3 has 15 amino acids. CDR1 and CDR2 from the germline V gene are SGHAT and FQNNGV. DNA for the CDR3: TGTGCCAGCAGCCGGGGGGACACAACCTACAATGAGCAGTTCTTC. Translating gives CASSRGDTTYNEQFF.

The chain uses TRBV5-4 and TRBJ2-2; TRBD2 matches 9 bases. V lost 2 bases to trimming and J lost 6 bases; unmatched junction nucleotides: 8. The CDR3 is made up of 16 amino acids. Germline V gene sequence: CDR1 SGHNT, CDR2 YYREEE (reference sequence). CDR3 DNA sequence: TGTGCCAGCAGCTTAGGTCGCGGGAGGGCCGCCGGGGAGCTGTTTTTT. It specifies CASSLGRGRAAGELFF.

The chain employs TRBV18 and TRBJ2-7, with 9 nucleotides matching TRBD1. Trimming at V came to 6 bases and at J to 3 bases, leaving 9 bases not matched to a gene. Germline V gives CDR1 KGHSH, CDR2 LQKENI. CDR3 length equals 15 residues. CDR3 sequence (DNA): TGTGCCAGCTCGCCAATGGGACAGGGATACTACGAGCAGTACTTC. Protein sequence: CASSPMGQGYYEQYF.

V usage is TRBV6-1 and J usage is TRBJ2-1; 8 bases are a match to TRBD1. The CDR3 length is 15 residues. Losses at the gene ends were 1 base for V and 8 bases for J; bases not matched to a gene: 7. CDR1 is MNHNS and CDR2 is SASEGT in the germline V gene. This chain's CDR3 is CASSEGLGTGDEQFF. DNA of the CDR3: TGTGCCAGCAGTGAAGGTTTGGGGACAGGCGATGAGCAGTTCTTC.

CDR3 DNA: TGTGCCAGCAGTTTATCGGATAATGGGACAGGGGACAAAGAGACCCAGTACTTC. It translates to CASSLSDNGTGDKETQYF. J is TRBJ2-5 and V is TRBV27; 10 nucleotides match TRBD1. From germline, CDR1 is MNHEY and CDR2 SMNVEV (reference sequence). V lost 0 bases to trimming and J lost 3 bases; unmatched junction nucleotides: 10. The CDR3 sequence is 18 residues long.

This clone was found a few times. This chain joins TRBV7-9 and TRBJ2-2; D is unclear. The CDR3 runs 13 residues. The V gene's germline CDR1 is SEHNR and CDR2 FQNEAQ (reference sequence). V was cut by 5 bases and J by 2 bases, with 6 bases left in between. In DNA form, the CDR3 reads TGTGCCAGCAGCCAAATCAACACCGGGGAGCTGTTTTTT. This encodes CASSQINTGELFF.

In regard to this clone: Other nucleotide sequences from this sample produce the same CDR3. This chain links TRBV5-1 with TRBJ2-1, with D hard to call. This CDR3 has 14 amino acids. V lost 0 bases, J lost 1 base, and 5 bases lay in between. The germline CDR1 and CDR2 sequences are SGHRS and YFSETQ. The CDR3 sequence: CASSLAGSYNEQFF. The CDR3 DNA follows: TGCGCCAGCAGCTTGGCCGGGTCCTACAATGAGCAGTTCTTC.

V and J are TRBV10-2 and TRBJ1-5, with D unresolved. Trimming removed 3 bases at V and 0 bases at J, with 9 bases between. This CDR3 is built from 15 residues. The germline gives CDR1 WSHSY, CDR2 SAAADI. Here the CDR3 DNA reads TGCGCCAGCAGTGAAGGAGGGAATAGCAATCAGCCCCAGCATTTT. It codes for CASSEGGNSNQPQHF.

A single count supports this clone. The genes are TRBV24-1 and TRBJ1-5; TRBD1 aligns across 8 bases. Germline CDR1 KGHDR, CDR2 SFDVKD. The CDR3 contains 14 residues. Trimming took 2 bases from V and 9 from J; bases not matched to a gene: 5. The CDR3 region is CATSDSSTGAPQHF. CDR3 coding DNA: TGTGCCACCAGTGATTCCTCGACAGGGGCGCCCCAGCATTTT.

This clone was picked up a small number of times. V and J are TRBV19 and TRBJ1-6; 8 nucleotides agree with TRBD1. The germline gives CDR1 LNHDA, CDR2 SQIVND (reference sequence). J lost 9 bases, V lost 8 bases, and 6 bases had no gene match. This CDR3 is 13 amino acids long. For the CDR3, the DNA is TGTGCCAGTCGACAGGGGCCGGGTTCACCCCTCCACTTT. Amino acid sequence: CASRQGPGSPLHF.

This clone has more than one count but fewer than ten. V and J are TRBV7-9 and TRBJ2-1, with 10 bases fitting TRBD2. Trimming at V came to 0 bases and at J to 4 bases, leaving 9 bases not matched to a gene. Germline loops: CDR1 SEHNR, CDR2 FQNEAQ (reference sequence). CDR3 size: 18 residues. Here the CDR3 DNA reads TGTGCCAGCAGCTTAGCGGCCCTAGCGGGAGTGACATACAATGAGCAGTTCTTC. It specifies CASSLAALAGVTYNEQFF.